These 17 T cell receptor beta chains originate from one sample sequenced in a study of T cells in Graves' hyperthyroidism and ophthalmopathy. Amplification targeted TCR beta CDR3 regions from RNA transcripts. The primer set for the first-round RT-PCR of the TCR CDR3 was HTBI. MiXCR was run by TCRdb on the multiplex PCR reads, yielding one entry per CDR3 protein. Of approximately 600,000 distinct CDR3 sequences detected, less than 25% appear once; the ten largest clones hold 34%. The sequenced sample consisted of blood. These receptors were collected from a man in his thirties or forties with Graves' ophthalmopathy.

This rearrangement joins TRBV25-1 to TRBJ1-4, with TRBD1 matching over 8 bases. The CDR3 length is 15 residues. Germline CDR1 and CDR2: MGHDK and SYGVNS. V was clipped by 3 bases and J by 5 bases; unmatched bases: 5. In nucleotides, the CDR3 is TGTGCCAGCAGTGAGGGACAGGCTGAGAATGAAAAACTGTTTTTT. This encodes CASSEGQAENEKLFF.

This chain joins TRBV10-3 and TRBJ2-2; D is possibly TRBD1 (7 bases). Per the germline V gene, CDR1 is ENHRY and CDR2 is SYGVKD. Trimming took 8 bases from V and 6 from J, leaving 13 bases between them. There are 13 residues in the CDR3. CDR3 nucleotide sequence: TGTGCCATCCAGGGGGGAGTGGCCGGGGAGCTGTTTTTT. It encodes CAIQGGVAGELFF.

The V and J genes are TRBV7-6 and TRBJ1-2, with D possibly matching TRBD1 (5 bases). Germline loops: CDR1 SGHVS, CDR2 FNYEAQ. CDR3 length equals 12 residues. V lost 1 base and J lost 12, with 12 bases in between. The CDR3 coding sequence is TGTGCCAGCAGCTTAGACCGGGACTGGCACACCTTC. It encodes CASSLDRDWHTF.

This clonotype was counted between two and nine times. The genes are TRBV5-4 and TRBJ2-2; the D call may be TRBD1 or TRBD2 (6 bases each). The V end was cut by 1 base, the J end by 3 bases, with 19 bases between. CDR1 SGHNT and CDR2 YYREEE come from the germline V gene (reference sequence). This CDR3 is 18 amino acids long. The CDR3 nucleotides read TGTGCCAGCAGCTTGTTCCCAGCGGGCCCAGGGGACACCGGGGAGCTGTTTTTT. This codes for CASSLFPAGPGDTGELFF.

A word on this clonotype: A read error may explain this, as a much larger clone is one base away. The chain is built from TRBV6-2 or TRBV6-3 and TRBJ2-5; the D gene is possibly TRBD2 (7 bases). CDR3 length equals 14 residues. Germline V gene data show CDR1 as MNHEY and CDR2 as SVGEGT. In DNA, the CDR3 is TGTGCCAGCAGTTACGGGGGGGCCCAAGAGACCCAGTGCTTC. Translated, it gives CASSYGGAQETQCF.

This clonotype has only a few counts. The J gene is TRBJ1-1, the V gene TRBV19; 7 nucleotides agree with TRBD1. J gave up 1 base and V 5 bases, and 10 bases lay outside the gene matches. Germline V lookup: CDR1 LNHDA, CDR2 SQIVND (reference sequence). This CDR3 comprises 16 residues. This chain's CDR3 is CASSVLPGQTNTEAFF. DNA of the CDR3: TGTGCCAGTAGTGTACTTCCGGGACAGACGAACACTGAAGCTTTCTTT.

This clonotype was recorded a few times. The V call is TRBV6-1, the J call TRBJ2-1, with 10 bases lining up with TRBD2. From germline, CDR1 is MNHNS and CDR2 SASEGT. This CDR3 comprises 17 residues. V lost 5 bases and J lost 2; bases outside the gene matches: 9. The chain's CDR3 is CASSLQPAGGPYNEQFF. Written as DNA, the CDR3 is TGTGCCAGCAGTTTACAACCAGCGGGAGGGCCCTACAATGAGCAGTTCTTC.

The J gene is TRBJ1-2, the V gene TRBV6-1, with 9 bases aligning to TRBD1. Germline-derived CDR1 and CDR2 are MNHNS and SASEGT. The CDR3 is 16 amino acids. V dropped 6 bases and J dropped 8; count of bases not matched to a gene: 16. CDR3 sequence: CASSTGTGRFRGGYTF. The DNA for the CDR3 is TGTGCCAGCAGCACCGGGACAGGGAGGTTCAGGGGCGGCTACACCTTC.

The chain uses TRBV11-2 and TRBJ2-6; D remains unclear. Germline V gene lookup returns CDR1 SGHAT and CDR2 FQNNGV. CDR3 length: 15 amino acids. V was shortened by 1 base and J by 0 bases, with 4 bases between the two germline ends. The CDR3 protein is CASSLAPSGANVLTF. The CDR3 DNA sequence: TGTGCCAGCAGCTTAGCCCCCTCTGGGGCCAACGTCCTGACTTTC.

This clonotype was observed at least ten times. This chain uses TRBV2 with TRBJ1-1; D possibly corresponds to TRBD1 (5 bases). The CDR3 is 13 residues long. Trimming left V 5 bases short and J 1 base short, with 8 bases between. From germline, CDR1 is SNHLY and CDR2 FYNNEI. The CDR3 loop reads CASSRDSNTEAFF. In DNA form, the CDR3 reads TGTGCCAGCAGTAGGGACTCGAACACTGAAGCTTTCTTT.

This clonotype turned up a few times. The chain links TRBV5-1 to TRBJ1-6; TRBD1 matches at 7 bases. The junction had 13 bases not matched to a gene; V was cut back by 0 bases and J by 7 bases. The CDR3 covers 18 residues. Germline assignment: CDR1 SGHRS and CDR2 YFSETQ. CDR3 sequence (DNA): TGCGCCAGCAGCTTGGACATAAGAGGGGGCGCCGGGAATTCACCCCTCCACTTT. Encoded protein: CASSLDIRGGAGNSPLHF.

This chain connects TRBV10-3 to TRBJ1-2; TRBD1 agrees at 7 bases. This CDR3 has 14 residues. After removal of 5 bases from V and 4 bases from J, the junction contained 7 bases not matched to a gene. CDR1 is ENHRY and CDR2 is SYGVKD in the germline V gene. For the CDR3, the DNA is TGTGCCATCAGTATTTCCGGGACAGCCTATGGCTACACCTTC. This gives the protein CAISISGTAYGYTF.

This clonotype was detected ten times or more. V is TRBV11-2 and J is TRBJ2-3; tentatively, D is TRBD1 (6 bases). This CDR3 contains 14 residues. Germline CDR1 and CDR2: SGHAT and FQNNGV. The V end lost 4 bases, the J end lost 1 base, and 9 bases lay between the germline ends. The CDR3 DNA reads as TGTGCCAGCAGCTCGCCAGGGGGCACAGATACGCAGTATTTT. This encodes CASSSPGGTDTQYF.

This clonotype was counted many times. This sequence joins TRBV7-2 and TRBJ1-5, with a tentative D call TRBD1 (6 bases). Germline loops: CDR1 SGHTA, CDR2 FQGNSA. This CDR3 contains 16 residues. The V end was cut by 1 base, the J end by 5 bases, with 15 bases between. The CDR3 reads CASSLEGGLTDQPQHF. CDR3 sequence (DNA): TGTGCCAGCAGCTTAGAGGGGGGCCTGACGGATCAGCCCCAGCATTTT.

The chain joins TRBV11-3 to TRBJ1-2; the D gene is possibly TRBD1 (5 bases). CDR1 and CDR2 from the germline V gene are SGHNT and YENEEA. V lost 5 bases to trimming and J lost 4 bases, with 11 bases between them. This CDR3 contains 13 residues. CDR3 in DNA: TGTGCCAGCAGCCGAGGGGCTGGCTATGGCTACACCTTC. It specifies CASSRGAGYGYTF. Complete variable domain (other parts from reference TRBV11-3 and TRBJ1-2): EAGVVQSPRYKIIEKKQPVAFWCNPISGHNTLYWYLQNLGQGPELLIRYENEEAVDDSQLPKDRFSAERLKGVDSTLKIQPAELGDSAVYLCASSRGAGYGYTFGSGTRLTVV.

This clonotype was counted ten times or more. This chain joins TRBV20-1 and TRBJ2-3; 12 positions agree with TRBD2. This CDR3 contains 15 residues. V dropped 6 bases and J dropped 0; count of bases not matched to a gene: 4. Germline V gene sequence: CDR1 DFQATT, CDR2 SNEGSKA (reference sequence). DNA for the CDR3: TGCAGTGCAACCGGGACTAGCGGGAGCACAGATACGCAGTATTTT. Translated, it gives CSATGTSGSTDTQYF.

The rearrangement links TRBV29-1 to TRBJ2-3; no clear D. The CDR3 contains 14 residues. Trimming removed 7 bases from V and 3 bases from J, with 17 bases in between. Germline V lookup: CDR1 SQVTM, CDR2 ANQGSEA. The CDR3 nucleotides are TGCAGCGCACGACGGTTCGGTTCGACAGATACGCAGTATTTT. Its protein is CSARRFGSTDTQYF.